The 16 T cell receptor beta chains given below trace back to one sample, sequenced in a study of shared clonotypes between healthy human individuals. Produced via immunoSEQ multiplex PCR; TCRdb's table is partial and in-frame only. Of roughly 2,300,000 clones in the sample, around 92% were seen once. Sequencing was carried out using naive CD4+ T cells from PBMCs. Subset specified: CD45RA+ positively selected. These receptors were taken from a young man in good health. Some clones in this sample may be carry-over from other donors' samples.

This clone has a single count. The V gene is TRBV29-1, the J gene TRBJ1-5; 7 bases map to TRBD1. CDR3 length equals 13 residues. V lost 7 bases and J lost 2; bases outside the gene matches: 5. Per the germline V gene, CDR1 is SQVTM and CDR2 is ANQGSEA. The CDR3 DNA reads TGCAGCGCGAGACAGGGAGGCAATCAGCCCCAGCATTTT. Protein sequence: CSARQGGNQPQHF. The variable domain in full, completed from reference TRBV29-1 and TRBJ1-5, reads SAVISQKPSRDICQRGTSLTIQCQVDSQVTMMFWYRQQPGQSLTLIATANQGSEATYESGFVIDKFPISRPNLTFSTLTVSNMSPEDSSIYLCSARQGGNQPQHFGDGTRLSIL.

As for this clone: In the same sample, other DNA sequences code for this CDR3. The chain couples TRBV30 to TRBJ1-5, with D unresolved. This CDR3 is built from 13 residues. Trimming removed 0 bases from V and 0 bases from J, with 3 bases in between. CDR1 and CDR2 from the germline V gene are GTSNPN and SVGIG (reference sequence). The CDR3 DNA reads TGTGCCTGGAGTGTCGATAGCAATCAGCCCCAGCATTTT. Encoded protein: CAWSVDSNQPQHF. The variable domain in full, with the rest retrieved from reference TRBV30 and TRBJ1-5, is SQTIHQWPATLVQPVGSPLSLECTVEGTSNPNLYWYRQAAGRGLQLLFYSVGIGQISSEVPQNLSASRPQDRQFILSSKKLLLSDSGFYLCAWSVDSNQPQHFGDGTRLSIL.

The chain uses TRBV5-1 and TRBJ2-7, with D tentatively TRBD1 (7 bases). Germline V CDR1 and CDR2: SGHRS, YFSETQ. Trimming removed 4 bases from V and 5 bases from J, with 19 bases in between. This CDR3 contains 15 residues. CDR3 loop: CASSMTRARGDEQYF. The DNA of the CDR3 is TGCGCCAGCAGCATGACCAGGGCCAGGGGGGACGAGCAGTACTTC. The variable domain in full, with the rest retrieved from reference TRBV5-1 and TRBJ2-7, is KAGVTQTPRYLIKTRGQQVTLSCSPISGHRSVSWYQQTPGQGLQFLFEYFSETQRNKGNFPGRFSGRQFSNSRSEMNVSTLELGDSALYLCASSMTRARGDEQYFGPGTRLTVT.

The chain combines TRBV4-1 with TRBJ1-2; D uncertain. CDR1 and CDR2 (germline): MGHRA, YSYEKL. CDR3 length: 17 amino acids. Trimming shortened V by 2 bases and J by 4 bases, and 20 bases separated the two germline ends. The CDR3 DNA reads as TGCGCCAGCAGCCAAACCTCGGCGGCAGTCCCCCTCTATGGCTACACCTTC. Translation gives CASSQTSAAVPLYGYTF.

The chain recombines TRBV5-3 with TRBJ1-2; tentative D call: TRBD1 (6 bases). TRBV5-3 is an ORF; its function is uncertain. The CDR3 is 18 residues long. Trimming shortened V by 4 bases and J by 6 bases, and 28 bases separated the two germline ends. This CDR3 reads CARSPLQDSGGASHGYTF. The CDR3 DNA sequence: TGTGCCAGAAGCCCACTCCAGGATAGTGGGGGCGCAAGCCATGGCTACACCTTC.

V is TRBV6-5 and J is TRBJ1-5; the D gene is possibly TRBD1 (5 bases). V dropped 6 bases and J dropped 1 base, with 13 bases sitting between them. Germline V lookup: CDR1 MNHEY, CDR2 SVGAGI. The CDR3 has 15 residues. The CDR3 bases are TGTGCCAGCAGGCCGACAGTTATAAGCAATCAGCCCCAGCATTTT. Protein product: CASRPTVISNQPQHF.

CDR3 in DNA: TGTGCCAGCAGTGATGCAGGGGGCGCCTACAATGAGCAGTTCTTC. It translates to CASSDAGGAYNEQFF. The rearrangement links TRBV2 to TRBJ2-1; 8 bases match TRBD1. Per the germline V gene, CDR1 is SNHLY and CDR2 is FYNNEI. The CDR3 runs to 15 residues. The junction had 3 bases not matched to a gene; V was cut back by 3 bases and J by 2 bases.

About this clone itself: Different DNA sequences within this sample yield the same CDR3. The chain has TRBV28 and TRBJ1-4; D remains unclear. The CDR3 is 13 amino acids. V lost 4 bases and J 0 bases, leaving 3 bases between the germline ends. Germline CDR1 is MDHEN and CDR2 is SYDVKM. This chain's CDR3 is CASSSPTNEKLFF. In DNA, the CDR3 is TGTGCCAGCAGTTCCCCAACTAATGAAAAACTGTTTTTT.

V gene TRBV4-3 combines with J gene TRBJ2-7; no clear D. The germline V gene encodes CDR1 LGHNA and CDR2 YSLEER. Trimming cost V 0 bases and J 3 bases, with 9 bases left between them. The CDR3 sequence is 14 residues long. For the CDR3, the DNA is TGCGCCAGCAGCCAAGAAAGGCGGAGCTACGAGCAGTACTTC. The encoded protein is CASSQERRSYEQYF.

The chain uses TRBV11-2 and TRBJ2-5; D is uncertain. CDR1 and CDR2 (germline): SGHAT, FQNNGV. The CDR3 loop spans 14 amino acids. V lost 4 bases and J 0 bases, leaving 9 bases between the germline ends. The CDR3 DNA is TGTGCCAGCAGCTCCACCTCGAACCAAGAGACCCAGTACTTC. It translates to CASSSTSNQETQYF.

The V gene is TRBV6-1, the J gene TRBJ2-2; D is possibly TRBD2 (5 bases). Trimming took 10 bases from V and 5 from J, leaving 11 bases between them. CDR1 is MNHNS, CDR2 SASEGT, per germline. The length of the CDR3 is 12 residues. CDR3 amino acids: CATYGGTGELFF. In DNA form, the CDR3 reads TGTGCCACCTATGGAGGTACCGGGGAGCTGTTTTTT.

The chain links TRBV18 to TRBJ1-6; 7 bases map to TRBD1. Trimming removed 4 bases from V and 8 bases from J; junction bases left unmatched: 5. Germline CDR1 reads KGHSH; CDR2 reads LQKENI. The CDR3 sequence is 14 residues long. The CDR3 DNA reads TGTGCCAGCTCACAGGCAACAGGGGATTCACCCCTCCACTTT. Encoded protein: CASSQATGDSPLHF.

The chain joins TRBV21-1 to TRBJ2-7; the table names TRBD2, a call not compared with the DNA. TRBV21-1 is listed as a pseudogene. CDR3 length equals 17 residues. CDR3 region: CASSKVVSRPYSYEQYF. CDR3 bases: TGTGCCAGCAGCAAAGTAGTTTCTAGACCCTATTCCTACGAGCAGTACTTC.

This clone appeared once. V gene TRBV4-2 combines with J gene TRBJ2-1, with 12 bases that match TRBD2. The J segment lost 6 bases and the V segment lost 4 bases, leaving 7 bases of the junction unmatched. Germline values: CDR1 LGHNA, CDR2 YNFKEQ. The CDR3 sequence is 16 residues long. CDR3 sequence: CASSRKLAGGGNEQFF. As DNA, the CDR3 is TGTGCCAGCAGCCGGAAACTAGCGGGAGGTGGCAATGAGCAGTTCTTC.

The chain links TRBV19 to TRBJ2-7, with 7 bases aligning to TRBD2. The ends lost 5 bases at V and 3 bases at J; junction bases unmatched: 10. The CDR3 runs 15 residues. Germline-derived CDR1 and CDR2 are LNHDA and SQIVND (reference sequence). The CDR3 protein is CASSSVAGPNYEQYF. CDR3 sequence (DNA): TGTGCCAGTAGTTCCGTAGCGGGCCCTAACTACGAGCAGTACTTC. Full variable domain (remainder filled in from reference TRBV19 and TRBJ2-7): DGGITQSPKYLFRKEGQNVTLSCEQNLNHDAMYWYRQDPGQGLRLIYYSQIVNDFQKGDIAEGYSVSREKKESFPLTVTSAQKNPTAFYLCASSSVAGPNYEQYFGPGTRLTVT.

Only one count was recorded for this clone. The chain has TRBV5-1 and TRBJ2-5; 8 bases are shared with TRBD1. The junction had 7 bases not matched to a gene; V was cut back by 2 bases and J by 4 bases. Germline V gene lookup returns CDR1 SGHRS and CDR2 YFSETQ. CDR3 size: 15 residues. This CDR3 is CASSLTGGMGETQYF. CDR3 nucleotides: TGCGCCAGCAGCTTAACAGGGGGGATGGGAGAGACCCAGTACTTC.